The clone carrying this T cell receptor (beta chain) was counted a few times. One junction end disagrees with the germline gene, perhaps due to a read error. Data came from immunoSEQ multiplex PCR; TCRdb stores just in-frame clones and leaves some out. The repertoire holds over 60,000 clones, with about three quarters as singletons. These data come from a study of blood T cell repertoires in COVID-19. Overall study context: PBMCs, B-cell-depleted T cells, or T cells were the source of the cDNA or gDNA that made up the material.

This TCR derives from a woman older than 75 with acute or convalescent COVID-19. The source material was peripheral blood.

CDR3 sequence (DNA): TGTGCTAGCAGCTTAGGAACAGGGGGGTCCTACGAGCAGTACTTC. Protein product: CASSLGTGGSYEQYF. The chain links TRBV7-7 to TRBJ2-7; 8 bases align to TRBD1. Germline CDR1 reads SSHAT; CDR2 reads FNYEAQ (reference sequence). The CDR3 extends over 15 amino acids.